Shown below are 16 T cell receptor beta chains from a single sample sequenced in a study of T-cell memory formation after mild COVID-19. TCRdb re-derived calls from the 5' RACE reads in MiXCR, one entry per CDR3 protein. The sample has 450,000 to 650,000 distinct CDR3 sequences, less than 25% seen once. Sequenced input: PBMCs or a T cell subset sorted from them (not recorded which). The source of these receptors is an adult woman who had mild COVID-19 (a few samples of this study predate the infection). Cell type and time point are not known.

This clonotype was found a few times. V gene TRBV5-5 combines with J gene TRBJ2-1; D gene ambiguous. This CDR3 is built from 12 residues. With 4 bases removed from V and 10 bases from J, the gap between germline ends came to 12 bases. CDR1 is SGHKS, CDR2 YYEKEE, per germline (reference sequence). The CDR3 here is CASSRVPREQFF. CDR3 DNA sequence: TGTGCCAGCAGCCGGGTCCCACGGGAGCAGTTCTTC.

A remark on this clonotype: Germline is not matched at one junction end, which may reflect a read error. V usage is TRBV12-3 or TRBV12-4 and J usage is TRBJ2-1; 9 bases map to TRBD2. This CDR3 region has 14 residues. Here the CDR3 DNA reads TGTGCCAGCAGTCTAGCGGGACCCCGCAATGAGCAGTTCTTC. It yields the protein CASSLAGPRNEQFF.

The table lists this clonotype with a few counts. The V gene is TRBV6-5, the J gene TRBJ2-6, with D uncertain. Germline V CDR1 and CDR2: MNHEY, SVGAGI. CDR3 length: 16 residues. V dropped 0 bases and J dropped 0 bases, with 6 bases sitting between them. This CDR3 reads CASSYSAVSGANVLTF. DNA for the CDR3: TGTGCCAGCAGTTACTCCGCGGTCTCTGGGGCCAACGTCCTGACTTTC.

The chain joins TRBV7-2 to TRBJ2-3; 10 nucleotides match TRBD1. After removal of 4 bases from V and 3 bases from J, the junction contained 10 bases not matched to a gene. CDR1 and CDR2 (germline): SGHTA, FQGNSA. CDR3 length equals 17 residues. The CDR3 is CASSSVSPGQGTDTQYF. The CDR3 nucleotides are TGTGCCAGCAGCTCCGTCTCCCCGGGACAGGGGACAGATACGCAGTATTTT.

A few counts support this clonotype. The V and J genes are TRBV24-1 and TRBJ2-1, with a weak D call TRBD2 (5 bases). The CDR3 is made up of 13 amino acids. V shed 0 bases and J shed 9 bases, with 8 bases lying between them. Germline CDR1 and CDR2: KGHDR and SFDVKD. CDR3 residues: CATSDLREGEQFF. As DNA, the CDR3 is TGTGCCACCAGTGATTTGCGAGAGGGTGAGCAGTTCTTC.

The CDR3 DNA follows: TGTGCCAGCAGTCGACGCCTTACTAGCGGGGCCCGGAGCACAGATACGCAGTATTTT. Encoded protein: CASSRRLTSGARSTDTQYF. This sequence joins TRBV7-9 and TRBJ2-3, with 10 bases that match TRBD2. The germline V gene encodes CDR1 SEHNR and CDR2 FQNEAQ (reference sequence). The CDR3 extends over 19 amino acids. The V segment lost 6 bases and the J segment 0 bases; nucleotides outside the gene matches: 15.

This clonotype was detected ten times or more. The V and J genes are TRBV7-6 and TRBJ2-3; 9 positions agree with TRBD2. The germline V gene encodes CDR1 SGHVS and CDR2 FNYEAQ. The CDR3 loop spans 15 amino acids. Trimming cost V 1 base and J 5 bases; bases outside gene matches: 4. The CDR3 region is CASSLGPSGVDTQYF. CDR3 nucleotides: TGTGCCAGCAGCTTAGGACCTAGCGGGGTAGATACGCAGTATTTT.

In this sample, this clonotype turned up once. The chain recombines TRBV20-1 with TRBJ2-1; 9 positions match TRBD2. Germline trimming cut 3 bases from V and 0 bases from J; bases unmatched to any gene: 3. Germline V gene sequence: CDR1 DFQATT, CDR2 SNEGSKA (reference sequence). The CDR3 contains 15 residues. CDR3 loop: CSASSREGSYNEQFF. CDR3 coding DNA: TGCAGTGCTAGCTCGCGGGAGGGCTCCTACAATGAGCAGTTCTTC.

The gene calls are TRBV12-3 or TRBV12-4 and TRBJ1-1, with D unresolved. The CDR3 has 13 residues. V gave up 7 bases and J gave up 4 bases, with 13 bases separating them. DNA for the CDR3: TGTGCCAGCACCCTCCGAGGTGTCACTGAAGCTTTCTTT. Translation: CASTLRGVTEAFF.

The V call is TRBV5-6, the J call TRBJ2-2, with 8 positions matching TRBD1. Germline CDR1 is SGHDT and CDR2 is YYEEEE. Unmatched junction bases numbered 12, after V lost 3 bases and J lost 5 bases. The length of the CDR3 is 17 residues. CDR3 amino acids: CASSSPRAGGNTGELFF. Here the CDR3 DNA reads TGTGCCAGCAGCTCCCCGCGGGCAGGGGGCAATACCGGGGAGCTGTTTTTT.

This sequence joins TRBV9 and TRBJ2-7; D may correspond to TRBD1 or TRBD2 (6 bases each). Germline V gives CDR1 SGDLS, CDR2 YYNGEE. The V and J ends lost 0 bases and 2 bases respectively, with 9 bases between them. The CDR3 has 14 residues. The CDR3 protein is CASSVGRGPYEQYF. The CDR3 DNA follows: TGTGCCAGCAGCGTAGGCCGGGGGCCCTACGAGCAGTACTTC.

This clonotype has a handful of counts. The chain links TRBV3-1 to TRBJ2-1; D uncertain. From germline, CDR1 is LGHDT and CDR2 YNNKEL (reference sequence). This CDR3 has 12 amino acids. Trimming cost V 0 bases and J 14 bases, with 11 bases left between them. The chain's CDR3 is CASSQDTRAKFF. DNA of the CDR3: TGTGCCAGCAGCCAAGATACCCGGGCCAAGTTCTTC.

The chain recombines TRBV7-2 with TRBJ2-1; 12 bases align to TRBD2. The CDR3 is 16 amino acids. Germline lookup yields CDR1 SGHTA and CDR2 FQGNSA. V lost 7 bases, J lost 8 bases, and 12 bases stayed unmatched. CDR3 sequence: CASTQNGLAGQDEQFF. The DNA of the CDR3 is TGTGCCAGCACCCAGAACGGACTAGCGGGACAGGATGAGCAGTTCTTC.

The chain links TRBV4-1 to TRBJ2-5; TRBD1 is a possible D gene (7 bases). CDR1 is MGHRA, CDR2 YSYEKL, per germline. With 3 bases removed from V and 5 bases from J, the gap between germline ends came to 19 bases. CDR3 length equals 16 residues. CDR3 nucleotides: TGCGCCAGCAGCCAGGTTGGAGGGACAGCCCATGAGACCCAGTACTTC. It translates to CASSQVGGTAHETQYF.

The chain recombines TRBV11-2 with TRBJ1-1; maybe TRBD1 (6 bases). The CDR3 has 15 residues. Per germline, CDR1 SGHAT and CDR2 FQNNGV. With 0 bases removed from V and 6 bases from J, the gap between germline ends came to 14 bases. CDR3 DNA sequence: TGTGCCAGCAGCTTAGACCCACAGGGCGCCGCTGAAGCTTTCTTT. Amino acids: CASSLDPQGAAEAFF.

This clonotype was counted only a few times. DNA of the CDR3: TGCAGCGTTGAAAGCCCAGGGGGTCAGTACTTC. It codes for CSVESPGGQYF. V and J are TRBV29-1 and TRBJ2-4, with 7 bases matching TRBD1. Per the germline V gene, CDR1 is SQVTM and CDR2 is ANQGSEA. The J segment lost 12 bases and the V segment lost 2 bases, leaving 4 bases of the junction unmatched. The CDR3 spans 11 residues.